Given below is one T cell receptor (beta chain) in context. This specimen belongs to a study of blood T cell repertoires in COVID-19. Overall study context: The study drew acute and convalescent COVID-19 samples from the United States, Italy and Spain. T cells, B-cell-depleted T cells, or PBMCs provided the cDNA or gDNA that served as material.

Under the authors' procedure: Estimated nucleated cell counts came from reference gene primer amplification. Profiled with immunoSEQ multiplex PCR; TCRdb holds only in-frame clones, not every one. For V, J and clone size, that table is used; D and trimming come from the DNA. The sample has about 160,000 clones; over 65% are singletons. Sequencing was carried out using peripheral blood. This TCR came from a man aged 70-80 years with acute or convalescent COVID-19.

CDR3 nucleotides: TGTGCCACCAGTGGAGGGGGAACTGAAGCTTTCTTT. Its protein product is CATSGGGTEAFF. V gene TRBV24-1 combines with J gene TRBJ1-1; a possible D gene is TRBD1 (6 bases). This CDR3 has 12 residues. Germline V gene data show CDR1 as KGHDR and CDR2 as SFDVKD. The V and J ends lost 5 bases and 5 bases respectively, with 8 bases between them.